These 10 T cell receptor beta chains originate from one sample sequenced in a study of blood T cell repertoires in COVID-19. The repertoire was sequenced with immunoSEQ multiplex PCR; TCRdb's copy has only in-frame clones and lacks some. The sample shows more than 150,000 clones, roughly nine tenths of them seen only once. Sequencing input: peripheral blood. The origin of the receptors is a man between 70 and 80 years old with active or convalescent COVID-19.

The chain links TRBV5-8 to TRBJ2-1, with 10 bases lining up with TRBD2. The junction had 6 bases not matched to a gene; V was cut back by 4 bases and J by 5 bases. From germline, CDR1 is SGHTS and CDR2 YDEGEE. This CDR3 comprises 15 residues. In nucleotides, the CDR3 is TGTGCCAGCAGCCAAGGGACTAGCGCCCACAATGAGCAGTTCTTC. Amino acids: CASSQGTSAHNEQFF.

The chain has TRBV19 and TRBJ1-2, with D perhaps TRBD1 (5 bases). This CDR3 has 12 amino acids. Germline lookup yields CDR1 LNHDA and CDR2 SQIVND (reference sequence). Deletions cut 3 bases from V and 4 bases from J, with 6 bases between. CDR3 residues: CASSIDSYGYTF. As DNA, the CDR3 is TGTGCCAGTAGTATCGACAGCTATGGCTACACCTTC.

CDR3 region: CASSEGSYYGYTF. The CDR3 DNA sequence: TGTGCCAGCAGTGAAGGGAGCTACTATGGCTACACCTTC. The V call is TRBV25-1, the J call TRBJ1-2; the D is unclear. With 2 bases removed from V and 3 bases from J, the gap between germline ends came to 7 bases. CDR1 and CDR2 (germline): MGHDK, SYGVNS. The CDR3 has 13 residues.

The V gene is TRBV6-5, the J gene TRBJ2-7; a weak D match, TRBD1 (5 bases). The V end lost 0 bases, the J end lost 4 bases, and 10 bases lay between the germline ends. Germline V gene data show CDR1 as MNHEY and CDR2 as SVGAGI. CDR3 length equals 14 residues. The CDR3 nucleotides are TGTGCCAGCAGTTACTCGGACACTTCGTACGAGCAGTACTTC. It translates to CASSYSDTSYEQYF.

CDR3 protein: CARSFVGTGGCPPGSEQYF. The CDR3 DNA reads TGTGCCAGAAGCTTCGTCGGGACAGGGGGCTGTCCCCCCGGGAGCGAGCAGTACTTC. The J gene is TRBJ2-7, the V gene TRBV5-3, with 12 bases fitting TRBD1. TRBV5-3 counts as an open reading frame of uncertain function. V shed 2 bases, J shed 6 bases, and the junction held 18 bases outside the gene matches. CDR3 length equals 19 residues.

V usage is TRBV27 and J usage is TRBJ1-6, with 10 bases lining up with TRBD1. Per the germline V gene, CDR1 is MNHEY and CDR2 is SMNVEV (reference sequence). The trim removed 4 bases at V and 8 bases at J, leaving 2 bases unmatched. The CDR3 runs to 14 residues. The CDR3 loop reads CASSSGQGDSPLHF. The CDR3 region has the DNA TGTGCCAGCAGTTCAGGACAGGGGGATTCACCCCTCCACTTT.

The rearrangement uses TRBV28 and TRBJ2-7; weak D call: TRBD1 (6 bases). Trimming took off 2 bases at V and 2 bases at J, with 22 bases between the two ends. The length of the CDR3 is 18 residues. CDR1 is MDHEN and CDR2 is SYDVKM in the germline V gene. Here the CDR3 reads CASSLPYSRTASTYEQYF. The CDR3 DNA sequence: TGTGCCAGCAGTTTACCCTACTCCCGGACAGCTAGTACCTACGAGCAGTACTTC.

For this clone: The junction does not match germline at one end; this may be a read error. CDR3 sequence: CASSLAGPLGNEQFF. CDR3 DNA sequence: TGTGCTAGCAGCTTAGCCGGCCCCCTCGGGAATGAGCAGTTCTTC. The V call is TRBV7-7, the J call TRBJ2-1; D is unresolved. Germline V CDR1 and CDR2: SSHAT, FNYEAQ (reference sequence). This CDR3 is 15 amino acids long.

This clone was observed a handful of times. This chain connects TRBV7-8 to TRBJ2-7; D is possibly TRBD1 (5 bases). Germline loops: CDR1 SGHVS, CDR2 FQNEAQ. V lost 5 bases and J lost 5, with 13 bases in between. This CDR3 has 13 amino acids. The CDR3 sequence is CASSPDTMDEQYF. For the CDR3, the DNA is TGTGCCAGCAGCCCGGACACTATGGACGAGCAGTACTTC.

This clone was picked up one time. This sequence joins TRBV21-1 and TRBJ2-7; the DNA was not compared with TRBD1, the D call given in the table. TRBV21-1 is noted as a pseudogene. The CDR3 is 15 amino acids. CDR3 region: CASNWGQRFSYEQYF. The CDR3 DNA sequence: TGTGCCAGCAACTGGGGACAGAGATTCTCCTACGAGCAGTACTTC.